This T cell receptor beta chain derives from a study of T cells after yellow fever vaccination. Overall study findings and caveats: Most primary-vaccination clones recurred post-booster (roughly 96% CD4, roughly 91% CD8). The CD4 and CD8 compartments had a small share of their clonotypes in common.

The study made its TCR cDNA through 5'RACE template switching. That step introduced a universal primer site along with UMIs. Each CDR3 protein gets one entry after TCRdb re-called the 5' RACE reads with MiXCR. Counted here are some 110,000 distinct CDR3 sequences, 6.5% to 9% occurring once; the ten biggest clones make up roughly 23%. Looked up from germline, CDR1 is SQVTM and CDR2 is ANQGSEA. The V gene lost 8 bases and the J gene lost 3 bases, with 10 bases spanning the gap. The CDR3 spans 11 residues. Ten or more counts support this clonotype. Antigen specificity is unknown. The receptor was isolated from a man aged 25-45 years who received the YFV17D yellow fever vaccine. Sequenced material: CD8+ T cells sorted from PBMCs, taken 45 days after the yellow fever booster vaccination. The chain carries TRBV29-1 and TRBJ1-1; D is uncertain. The CDR3 region is CSTEEDTEAFF. The CDR3 DNA reads TGCAGCACCGAAGAGGACACTGAAGCTTTCTTT.